This note documents a single T cell receptor (beta chain) sequence. Its specificity is unknown. This specimen comes from a study of cytomegalovirus exposure and HLA in healthy donors. Study-wide findings and caveats: The authors confirmed in vitro that a few CMV-associated chains were specific for CMV antigens. As was reported, the classifier diagnosed cytomegalovirus status with high specificity and sensitivity.

Assay used: immunoSEQ multiplex PCR; TCRdb lists only in-frame clones, some missing. The table shows approximately 220,000 clones, with under 95% occurring only once. The germline V and J ends were trimmed by 3 bases and 9 bases, with 14 bases remaining between them. Germline V gives CDR1 SGHRS, CDR2 YFSETQ. The CDR3 is made up of 13 amino acids. The donors were part of the validation cohort of 95 to 150 subjects. That cohort was separate from the first cohort, which comprised fewer than 800 subjects. Sequencing was performed on PBMCs. V gene TRBV5-1 combines with J gene TRBJ2-3; D may be TRBD1 (6 bases). This clonotype was obtained from a woman aged 18-29 years in good health and CMV-seronegative. CDR3 nucleotides: TGCGCCAGCAGCTATATCGCAGGGGAAACGCAGTATTTT. Translating gives CASSYIAGETQYF.